This T cell receptor beta chain was identified during a study of T cells after yellow fever vaccination. Across the whole study: SMART-Seq v4 Ultra Low Input prepared libraries from low-cell fractions.

Germline lookup yields CDR1 KGHDR and CDR2 SFDVKD. The CDR3 sequence is 16 residues long. Trimming cost V 4 bases and J 6 bases; bases outside gene matches: 6. Universal primer sites and UMIs were introduced during 5'RACE template-switching synthesis of TCR cDNA. TCRdb passed the 5' RACE reads through MiXCR, listing each CDR3 protein once. The table includes some 500,000 distinct CDR3 sequences, approximately 13% detected once. Comments on this clonotype: Its antigen remains unidentified.

The study, taken as a whole, reports: Post-booster samples contained most primary-vaccination clones (around 95% CD4, about 87% CD8). The secondary T-cell response peaked on day 5, not day 15, but was weaker.

The TCR originated in a man aged 25-45 years who received the YFV17D yellow fever vaccine. This chain links TRBV24-1 with TRBJ1-5; 12 bases are shared with TRBD1. The source was PBMCs, collected on the day of the yellow fever booster vaccination. CDR3 bases: TGTGCCACCAGTGACTCCGGGACAGGGGGCGGTCAGCCCCAGCATTTT. The encoded protein is CATSDSGTGGGQPQHF.